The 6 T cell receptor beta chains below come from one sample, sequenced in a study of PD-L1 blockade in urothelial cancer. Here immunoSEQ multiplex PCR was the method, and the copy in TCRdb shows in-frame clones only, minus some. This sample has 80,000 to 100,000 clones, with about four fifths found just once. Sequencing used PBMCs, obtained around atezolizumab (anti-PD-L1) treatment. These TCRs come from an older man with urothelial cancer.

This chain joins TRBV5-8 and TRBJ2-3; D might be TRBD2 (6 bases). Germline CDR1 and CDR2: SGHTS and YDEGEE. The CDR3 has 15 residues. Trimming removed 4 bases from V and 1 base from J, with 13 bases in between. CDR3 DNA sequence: TGTGCCAGCAGCCCGCGGAGGGGTGGCACAGATACGCAGTATTTT. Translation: CASSPRRGGTDTQYF.

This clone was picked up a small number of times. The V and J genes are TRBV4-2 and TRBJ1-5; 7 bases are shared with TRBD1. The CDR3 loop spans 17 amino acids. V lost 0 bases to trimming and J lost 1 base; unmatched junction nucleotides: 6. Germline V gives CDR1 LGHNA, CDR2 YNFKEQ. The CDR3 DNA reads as TGTGCCAGCAGCCAAGAGTCCCCAGGGGGGAGCAATCAGCCCCAGCATTTT. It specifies CASSQESPGGSNQPQHF.

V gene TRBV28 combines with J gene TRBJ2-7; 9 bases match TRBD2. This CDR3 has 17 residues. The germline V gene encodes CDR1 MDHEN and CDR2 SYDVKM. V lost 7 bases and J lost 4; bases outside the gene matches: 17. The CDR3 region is CASKKVAGAGPAYEQYF. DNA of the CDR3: TGTGCCAGCAAAAAGGTAGCGGGAGCCGGTCCAGCGTACGAGCAGTACTTC. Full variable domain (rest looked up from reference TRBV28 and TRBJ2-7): DVKVTQSSRYLVKRTGEKVFLECVQDMDHENMFWYRQDPGLGLRLIYFSYDVKMKEKGDIPEGYSVSREKKERFSLILESASTNQTSMYLCASKKVAGAGPAYEQYFGPGTRLTVT.

Written as DNA, the CDR3 is TGTGCCAGCAGCTCAGTGGATGAGCAGTTCTTC. Protein sequence: CASSSVDEQFF. V is TRBV7-2 and J is TRBJ2-1; no firm D call. CDR1 is SGHTA, CDR2 FQGNSA, per germline. The CDR3 contains 11 residues. V was cut by 4 bases and J by 8 bases, with 6 bases left in between.

The CDR3 nucleotides read TGTGCCAGCAGCTCCGGGACTAGCAGCGTGTTCTTC. It yields the protein CASSSGTSSVFF. This chain joins TRBV9 and TRBJ2-1; 9 bases are shared with TRBD2. V was clipped by 4 bases and J by 15 bases; unmatched bases: 8. The CDR3 extends over 12 amino acids. Germline CDR1 SGDLS, CDR2 YYNGEE.

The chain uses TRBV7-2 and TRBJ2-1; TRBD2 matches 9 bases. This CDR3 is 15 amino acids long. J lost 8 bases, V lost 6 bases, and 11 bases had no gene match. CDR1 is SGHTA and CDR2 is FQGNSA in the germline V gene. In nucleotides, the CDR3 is TGTGCCAGCAGGGGTAGCGGGAGCCCTGGGTATGAGCAGTTCTTC. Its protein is CASRGSGSPGYEQFF.